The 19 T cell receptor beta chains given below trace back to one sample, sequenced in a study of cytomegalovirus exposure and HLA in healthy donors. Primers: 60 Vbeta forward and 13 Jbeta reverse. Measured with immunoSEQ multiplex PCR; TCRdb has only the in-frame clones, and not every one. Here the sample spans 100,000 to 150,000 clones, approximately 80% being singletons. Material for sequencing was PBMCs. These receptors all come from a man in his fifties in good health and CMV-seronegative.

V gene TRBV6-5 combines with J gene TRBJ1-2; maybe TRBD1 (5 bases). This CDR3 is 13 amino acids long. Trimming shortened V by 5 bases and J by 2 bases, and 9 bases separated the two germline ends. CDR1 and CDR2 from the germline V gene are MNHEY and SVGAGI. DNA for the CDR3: TGTGCCAGCAGTCGACAGCGAAACTATGGCTACACCTTC. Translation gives CASSRQRNYGYTF.

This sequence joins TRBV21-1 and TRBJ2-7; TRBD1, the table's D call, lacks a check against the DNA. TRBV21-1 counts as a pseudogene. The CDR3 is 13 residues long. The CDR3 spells CASSWDSKYEQYV. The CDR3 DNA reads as TGTGCCAGCAGTTGGGACAGTAAGTACGAGCAGTACGTC.

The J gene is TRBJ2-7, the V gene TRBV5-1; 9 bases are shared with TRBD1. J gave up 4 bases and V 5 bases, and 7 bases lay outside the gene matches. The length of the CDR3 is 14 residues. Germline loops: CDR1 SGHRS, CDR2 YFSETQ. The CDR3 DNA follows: TGCGCCAGCAGTTCTGGCGGGACAGGGTACGAGCAGTACTTC. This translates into CASSSGGTGYEQYF.

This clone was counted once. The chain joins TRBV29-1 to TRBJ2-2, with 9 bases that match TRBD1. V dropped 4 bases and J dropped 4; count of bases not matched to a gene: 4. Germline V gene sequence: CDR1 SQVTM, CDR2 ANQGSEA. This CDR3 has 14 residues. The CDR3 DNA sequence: TGCAGCGTTGGGGTACAGGGGGCCACCGGGGAGCTGTTTTTT. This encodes CSVGVQGATGELFF.

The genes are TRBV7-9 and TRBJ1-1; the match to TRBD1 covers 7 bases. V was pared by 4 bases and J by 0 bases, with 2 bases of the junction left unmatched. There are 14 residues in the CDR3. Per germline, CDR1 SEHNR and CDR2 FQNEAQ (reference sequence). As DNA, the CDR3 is TGTGCCAGCAGCTCACAGGGGCTGAACACTGAAGCTTTCTTT. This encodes CASSSQGLNTEAFF.

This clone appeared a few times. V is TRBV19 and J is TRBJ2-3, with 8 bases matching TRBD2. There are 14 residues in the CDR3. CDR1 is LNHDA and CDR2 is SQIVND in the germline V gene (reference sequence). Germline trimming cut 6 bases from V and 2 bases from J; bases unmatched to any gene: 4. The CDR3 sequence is CASSLSGATDTQYF. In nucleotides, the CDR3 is TGTGCCAGTAGCCTTAGCGGGGCCACAGATACGCAGTATTTT.

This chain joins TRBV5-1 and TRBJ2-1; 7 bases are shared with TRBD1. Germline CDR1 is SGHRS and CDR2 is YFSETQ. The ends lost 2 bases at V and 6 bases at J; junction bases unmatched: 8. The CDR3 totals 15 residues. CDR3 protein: CASSLETGSVNEQFF. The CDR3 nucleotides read TGCGCCAGCAGCTTAGAGACAGGGTCGGTCAATGAGCAGTTCTTC.

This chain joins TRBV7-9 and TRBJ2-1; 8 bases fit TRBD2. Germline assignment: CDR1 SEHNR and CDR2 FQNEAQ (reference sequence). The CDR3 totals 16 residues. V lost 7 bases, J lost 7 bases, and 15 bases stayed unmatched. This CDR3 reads CASTGLAGSPGNEQFF. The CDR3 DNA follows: TGTGCCAGCACGGGCCTAGCGGGCTCCCCGGGGAATGAGCAGTTCTTC.

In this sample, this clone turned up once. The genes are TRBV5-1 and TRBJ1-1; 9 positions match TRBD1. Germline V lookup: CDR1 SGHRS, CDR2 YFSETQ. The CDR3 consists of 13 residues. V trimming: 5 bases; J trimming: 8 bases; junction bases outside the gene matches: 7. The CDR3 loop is CASRTGTGPEAFF. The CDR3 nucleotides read TGCGCCAGCAGAACCGGGACAGGGCCCGAAGCTTTCTTT.

The CDR3 region is CASSFTRGAKNIQYF. The CDR3 nucleotides are TGTGCCAGCAGCTTCACTCGGGGGGCCAAAAACATTCAGTACTTC. The chain carries TRBV7-9 and TRBJ2-4, with D tentatively TRBD2 (6 bases). The CDR3 extends over 15 amino acids. V lost 3 bases and J lost 1, with 10 bases in between. CDR1 and CDR2 from the germline V gene are SEHNR and FQNEAQ (reference sequence).

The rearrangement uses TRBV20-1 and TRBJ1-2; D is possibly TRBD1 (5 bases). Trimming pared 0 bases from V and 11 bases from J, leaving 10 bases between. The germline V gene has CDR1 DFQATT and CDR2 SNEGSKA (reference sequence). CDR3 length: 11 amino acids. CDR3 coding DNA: TGCAGTGCTAGAGATATGGCAGGGTACACCTTC. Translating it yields CSARDMAGYTF.

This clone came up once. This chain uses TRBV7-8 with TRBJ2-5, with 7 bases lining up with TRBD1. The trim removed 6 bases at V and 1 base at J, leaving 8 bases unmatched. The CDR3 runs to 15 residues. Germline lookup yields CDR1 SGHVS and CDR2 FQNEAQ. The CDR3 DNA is TGTGCCAGCAGGGGCCGGGGACAGACCCAAGAGACCCAGTACTTC. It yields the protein CASRGRGQTQETQYF.

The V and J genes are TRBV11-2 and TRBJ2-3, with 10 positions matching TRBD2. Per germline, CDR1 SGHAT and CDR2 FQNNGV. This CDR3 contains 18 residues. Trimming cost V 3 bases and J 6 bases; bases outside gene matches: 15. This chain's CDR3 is CASSFELAGSREADTQYF. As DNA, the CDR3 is TGTGCCAGCAGCTTCGAACTAGCGGGGTCCCGGGAGGCTGATACGCAGTATTTT. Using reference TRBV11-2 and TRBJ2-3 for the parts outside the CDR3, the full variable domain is EAGVAQSPRYKIIEKRQSVAFWCNPISGHATLYWYQQILGQGPKLLIQFQNNGVVDDSQLPKDRFSAERLKGVDSTLKIQPAKLEDSAVYLCASSFELAGSREADTQYFGPGTRLTVL.

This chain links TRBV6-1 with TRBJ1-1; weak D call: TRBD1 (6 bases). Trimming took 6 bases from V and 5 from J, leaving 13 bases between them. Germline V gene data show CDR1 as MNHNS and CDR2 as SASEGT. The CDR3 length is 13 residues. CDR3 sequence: CASSGGGLTEAFF. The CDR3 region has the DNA TGTGCCAGCAGCGGCGGGGGGCTTACTGAAGCTTTCTTT.

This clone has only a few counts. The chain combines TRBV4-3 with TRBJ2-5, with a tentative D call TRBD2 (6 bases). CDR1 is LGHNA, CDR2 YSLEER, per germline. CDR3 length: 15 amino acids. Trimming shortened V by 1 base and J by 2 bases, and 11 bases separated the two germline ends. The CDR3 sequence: CASSQAYGGQETQYF. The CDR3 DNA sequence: TGCGCCAGCAGCCAAGCATATGGGGGGCAAGAGACCCAGTACTTC.

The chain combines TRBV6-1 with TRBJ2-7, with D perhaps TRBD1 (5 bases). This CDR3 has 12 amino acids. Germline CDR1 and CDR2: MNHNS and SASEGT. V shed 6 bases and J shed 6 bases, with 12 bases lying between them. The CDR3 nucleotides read TGTGCCAGCAGGTTTGACAGTGGCGAGCAGTACGTC. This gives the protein CASRFDSGEQYV.

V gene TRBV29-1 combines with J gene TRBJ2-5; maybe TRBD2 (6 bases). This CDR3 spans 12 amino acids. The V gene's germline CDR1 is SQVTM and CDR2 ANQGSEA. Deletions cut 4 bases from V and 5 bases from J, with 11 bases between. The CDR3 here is CSVVVGGETQYF. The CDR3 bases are TGCAGCGTTGTAGTTGGAGGGGAGACCCAGTACTTC.

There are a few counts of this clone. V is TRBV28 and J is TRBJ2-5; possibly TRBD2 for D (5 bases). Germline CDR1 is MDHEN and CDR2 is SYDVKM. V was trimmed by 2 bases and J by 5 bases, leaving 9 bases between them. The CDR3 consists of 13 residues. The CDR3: CASSLAGDETQYF. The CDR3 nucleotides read TGTGCCAGCAGTTTAGCCGGGGATGAGACCCAGTACTTC.

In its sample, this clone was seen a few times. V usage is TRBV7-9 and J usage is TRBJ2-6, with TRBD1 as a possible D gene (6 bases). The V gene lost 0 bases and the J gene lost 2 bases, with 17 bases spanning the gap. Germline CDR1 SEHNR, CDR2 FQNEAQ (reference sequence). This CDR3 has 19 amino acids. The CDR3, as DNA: TGTGCCAGCAGCTTAGCGTTTCAGGGGTATAACACTGGGGCCAACGTCCTGACTTTC. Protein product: CASSLAFQGYNTGANVLTF.